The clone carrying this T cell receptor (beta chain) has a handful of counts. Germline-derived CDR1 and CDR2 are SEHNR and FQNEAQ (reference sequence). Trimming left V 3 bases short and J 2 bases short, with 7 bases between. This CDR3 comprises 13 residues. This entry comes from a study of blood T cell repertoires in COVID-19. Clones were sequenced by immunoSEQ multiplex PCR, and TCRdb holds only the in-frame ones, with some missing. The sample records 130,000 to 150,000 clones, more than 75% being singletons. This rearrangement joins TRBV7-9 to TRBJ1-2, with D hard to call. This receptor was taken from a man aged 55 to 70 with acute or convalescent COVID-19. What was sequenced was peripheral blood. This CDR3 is CASSFSGNYGYTF. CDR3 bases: TGTGCCAGCAGCTTCTCGGGAAACTATGGCTACACCTTC.